These 6 T cell receptor beta chains came from one sample sequenced in a study of T-cell memory formation after mild COVID-19. Each CDR3 protein is one row after TCRdb ran MiXCR on the 5' RACE reads. The table records around 220,000 distinct CDR3 sequences, roughly 15% of them present only once. Sequencing was done on a sample of PBMCs or a T cell subset sorted from them (not recorded which). These receptors were obtained from a man in his late teens or twenties who had mild COVID-19 (a few samples of this study predate the infection). Cell type and time point are not known.

This clonotype has ten or more counts. This chain's CDR3 is CASTKGGAPVNEQFF. DNA of the CDR3: TGTGCCAGCACCAAAGGGGGGGCGCCGGTCAATGAGCAGTTCTTC. The chain links TRBV6-2 or TRBV6-3 to TRBJ2-1; the D gene is possibly TRBD2 (7 bases). CDR3 size: 15 residues. Germline assignment: CDR1 MNHEY and CDR2 SVGEGT. The V and J ends lost 7 bases and 6 bases respectively, with 19 bases between them.

The chain carries TRBV5-1 and TRBJ2-5, with a tentative D call TRBD2 (5 bases). Germline values: CDR1 SGHRS, CDR2 YFSETQ. Trimming removed 0 bases from V and 5 bases from J, with 17 bases in between. The CDR3 runs to 16 residues. Here the CDR3 DNA reads TGCGCCAGCAGCTTGGCACAGAGGGCGCGCGGGGAGACCCAGTACTTC. It is translated as CASSLAQRARGETQYF.

There are many counts of this clonotype. This rearrangement joins TRBV7-2 to TRBJ2-5; 9 bases align to TRBD1. The J segment lost 2 bases and the V segment lost 1 base, leaving 2 bases of the junction unmatched. Per the germline V gene, CDR1 is SGHTA and CDR2 is FQGNSA. The CDR3 totals 15 residues. For the CDR3, the DNA is TGTGCCAGCAGCTTAGGAGGGACAGGGCAAGAGACCCAGTACTTC. Amino acids: CASSLGGTGQETQYF.

This chain joins TRBV7-2 and TRBJ2-6, with unresolved D. The V and J ends lost 1 base and 0 bases respectively, with 10 bases between them. The CDR3 is 17 amino acids. Germline V lookup: CDR1 SGHTA, CDR2 FQGNSA. The CDR3 spells CASSLVAGTSGANVLTF. The CDR3 nucleotides read TGTGCCAGCAGCTTAGTCGCCGGCACCTCTGGGGCCAACGTCCTGACTTTC.

The table lists this clonotype with many counts. This chain uses TRBV24-1 with TRBJ2-3; D is unclear. The CDR3 consists of 13 residues. Trimming left V 9 bases short and J 2 bases short, with 11 bases between. Germline CDR1 reads KGHDR; CDR2 reads SFDVKD. CDR3: CATGDGPTDTQYF. Written as DNA, the CDR3 is TGTGCCACCGGAGACGGACCCACAGATACGCAGTATTTT.

The chain uses TRBV6-5 and TRBJ2-3; D perhaps matches TRBD1 (6 bases). The germline CDR1 and CDR2 sequences are MNHEY and SVGAGI. This CDR3 comprises 13 residues. V shed 8 bases and J shed 7 bases, with 16 bases lying between them. CDR3 coding DNA: TGTGCCAGCCGGGCGACAGGACGAAATACGCAGTATTTT. It yields the protein CASRATGRNTQYF.